This T cell receptor (beta chain) was recorded in a study of breast tumors, draining lymph nodes, adjacent tissues. TCRdb re-called the multiplex PCR reads through MiXCR, storing one row per CDR3 protein. This sample has fewer than 140,000 distinct CDR3 sequences; less than 40% occur once, and the top ten carry around 6%. Germline V gene lookup returns CDR1 SGDLS and CDR2 YYNGEE. This CDR3 is built from 15 residues. With 0 bases removed from V and 1 base from J, the gap between germline ends came to 10 bases. The lymph nodes were axillary draining lymph nodes from breast cancer patients. This clonotype showed up many times.

Sequenced: axillary lymph node tissue. The chain combines TRBV9 with TRBJ2-5; no clear D. The source of this sequence is a female donor with breast cancer. Some clones in this sample may be carry-over from other donors' samples. CDR3 sequence (DNA): TGTGCCAGCAGCGTAGGAGGCCGGCCCCAAGAGACCCAGTACTTC. Translated: CASSVGGRPQETQYF.